The clone carrying this T cell receptor (beta chain) was seen a single time. The antigen is not known. This entry is derived from a study of T cell responses to AZD1222 COVID-19 vaccine. The CDR3 covers 14 residues. In germline, CDR1 is SGHKS, CDR2 YYEKEE (reference sequence). Trimming stripped 3 bases from V and 2 bases from J, with 9 bases between. The data were produced by immunoSEQ multiplex PCR, yet TCRdb's version contains in-frame clones alone and is incomplete. The sample consists of about 99,000 clones, 90% of them appearing once. Notes on the study in general: In a largely white British group with more females than males, clonal diversity was possibly underestimated.

The receptor was isolated from an adult in good health. The chain combines TRBV5-5 with TRBJ1-5; D unresolved. The sample consisted of peripheral blood, taken on day 0 of AZD1222 vaccination. CDR3 nucleotides: TGTGCCAGCAGCTCCGGGTGGGGCAATCAGCCCCAGCATTTT. Its translation: CASSSGWGNQPQHF.